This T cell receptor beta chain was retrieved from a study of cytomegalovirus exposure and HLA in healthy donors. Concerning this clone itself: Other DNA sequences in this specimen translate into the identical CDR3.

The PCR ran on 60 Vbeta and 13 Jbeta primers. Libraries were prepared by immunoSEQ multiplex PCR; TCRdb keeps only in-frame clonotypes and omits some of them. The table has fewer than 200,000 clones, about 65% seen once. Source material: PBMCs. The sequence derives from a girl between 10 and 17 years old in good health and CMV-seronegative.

The CDR3 is CASSIRDSNQPQHF. CDR3 DNA: TGTGCCAGTAGTATCCGGGATAGCAATCAGCCCCAGCATTTT. V is TRBV19 and J is TRBJ1-5, with D unresolved. The CDR3 is made up of 14 amino acids. Germline loops: CDR1 LNHDA, CDR2 SQIVND (reference sequence). Trimming left V 3 bases short and J 0 bases short, with 6 bases between.